This T cell receptor (beta chain) was captured by sequencing in a study of regulatory T cells in long-lasting Graves disease. The TCR beta library used iRepertoire HTBI primers with Arm-PCR amplification of CDR3. From the multiplex PCR reads, TCRdb called clonotypes with MiXCR, one entry per CDR3 protein. The data hold under 250,000 distinct CDR3 sequences, with roughly 20% observed a single time. V trimming: 5 bases; J trimming: 4 bases; junction bases outside the gene matches: 9. From germline, CDR1 is SGHAT and CDR2 FQDESV (reference sequence). The CDR3 has 15 amino acids. Time point here: newly diagnosed GD, antithyroid drugs for less than 3 months. PBMCs were the source of the RNA used for TCR sequencing. The sample was also linked to a second study, of T cells in Graves' hyperthyroidism and ophthalmopathy.

This chain connects TRBV11-1 to TRBJ2-7, with 9 bases identical to TRBD1. The sequence derives from a woman in her twenties or thirties with Graves disease. Source: peripheral blood mononuclear cells (PBMCs), taken at new diagnosis, from a patient treated with antithyroid drugs. CDR3 sequence: CASSAPGQGTYEQYF. DNA for the CDR3: TGTGCCAGCAGCGCACCGGGACAGGGAACGTACGAGCAGTACTTC.